This T cell receptor beta chain originates from a study of cytomegalovirus exposure and HLA in healthy donors. Study results and limitations: The study put some 150 TCR beta chains on its list as cytomegalovirus-associated. Some public TCRs appeared in many individuals, while most sequences were rare. Later analysis revealed greater clonal expansion in HLA-associated TCR beta chains than in equally common others.

13 Jbeta primers and 60 Vbeta primers were used for the PCR. Clones were read by immunoSEQ multiplex PCR, and TCRdb kept only the in-frame ones, dropping some. The sample has approximately 150,000 clones, around two thirds seen once; the top ten hold over 9.5%. This CDR3 region has 21 residues. This clone was seen more than once but under ten times. Its specificity is unknown. V and J are TRBV12-1 and TRBJ2-7; the D call of TRBD1 is as the table states it, not checked on the DNA. TRBV12-1 is a pseudogene segment. This clonotype was obtained from a young man in good health and CMV-seropositive. The sample was PBMCs. The CDR3 is CASSSVTRGDRGPRNSYEQYF. The CDR3 DNA reads TGTGCCAGCAGCTCGGTAACCCGAGGGGACAGGGGGCCTAGAAACTCCTACGAGCAGTACTTC.